This T cell receptor beta chain comes out of a study of shared clonotypes between healthy human individuals (dated by TCRdb to 2018 to 2021). For the wider study: The cohort comprised a couple of women and a few men aged 18 to 49 years. Blood TCR repertoires of roughly five healthy adults were deeply sequenced to estimate repertoire size and the extent of clonotype sharing between individuals. Leukapheresis yielded between about 0.9 and 9.5 billion PBMCs per donor. Different laboratories and diverse techniques were used to prepare libraries and sequence TCR repertoires, to increase sequencing depth and limit assay-specific biases. For each donor, CD4 naive and CD4 memory were each run on three plates, CD8 naive on two plates, and CD8 memory on one plate.

For the CD8 naive samples, CD45RO-negative cells were positively selected for CCR7, yielding a CD45RA+CCR7+ population from which TemRA cells were excluded. Donors were healthy HIV-negative adults with no recently reported acute infections or vaccinations. All donors were Caucasian adults living in Nashville, Tennessee, USA. Blood was obtained by leukapheresis, after which PBMCs were separated by Ficoll-Histopaque density gradient centrifugation and cryopreserved in liquid nitrogen vapor phase. Purity and quantity of every magnetically sorted T cell population were checked by analytical flow cytometry. From each sorted fraction, genomic DNA was isolated and quantified by UV absorbance on a Nanodrop 2000c. Trimming takes 5 bases off V and 0 bases off J; junction bases not matched to a gene: 7. As encoded in the germline V gene, CDR1 is SGHAT while CDR2 is FQNNGV. CDR3 length: 17 amino acids, cysteine to phenylalanine. Of the read, only the CDR3 DNA is kept; its 51 bases are in frame from base 1.

Using the deep immunoSEQ assay, multiplex PCR amplified TCR CDR3 regions from genomic DNA. Extracted genomic DNA from each cell subset was distributed evenly across all wells of several immunoSEQ 96-well plates, and each plate was treated as a replicate. For sorted subsets, roughly 0.2 ug genomic DNA, equal to 25,000 to 35,000 T cell genomes, was loaded into each replicate PCR. Purified libraries were measured with a Qubit 3.0 fluorometer, size-checked on a Bioanalyzer 2100, and measured again with the KAPA Library Quantification kit. Every immunoSEQ 96-well plate was sequenced on a separate single-read 150-cycle Illumina NextSeq 550 flow cell. The original methods were these. Because the immunoSEQ output included only junctional sequences and no quality scores, the filtering could not be the same as the filtering used for full-length reads. To assign V/J genes and CDR3, sequences were annotated using PyIR, a Python wrapper for IgBLAST v1.9, with IMGT germline references. Reads with weak V/J assignments (E-value above 1e-6), missing CDR3, stop codons, out-of-frame junctions, or ambiguous translated residues were removed. V3J clonotypes were defined as sequences sharing the same inferred V gene, J gene, and CDR3 amino acid sequence. Percentage overlap between repertoires was computed as shared unique clonotypes divided by the size of the smaller repertoire. Repertoire richness was assessed with RTK rarefaction, the Chao1 estimator, and Recon v2.1 estimates of unobserved clonotypes. Generation probabilities for all TCRbeta clonotypes obtained by the gDNA method from four donors were computed using OLGA. The source is immuneACCESS, and TCRdb retained only in-frame sequences with V and J called. Part of the clones is not carried over; for the studies checked, unresolved V genes explain less than half of this, and the remainder is unexplained. For V, J and clone size, that table is used; D and trimming come from the DNA. This sample has millions of clones in its table, and roughly 91% of those were observed once. The ten largest make up 1.5% to 2% of the sample.

Points on this clone: Its antigen specificity is not known. Per-nucleotide qualities are absent, and no much larger clonotype sits a single base away.

On the study overall, not on this receptor specifically: Because the study included a small number of donors, the genetic and exposure-history diversity represented was limited. About 4.5% of naive CD4, 3.5% of naive CD8, approximately 2.2% of memory CD4, and about 0.4% of memory CD8 clonotypes were shared across a few donors. Sampling was restricted to blood, and TCR repertoires in tissue are likely to differ from TCR repertoires in blood. Pairwise subsampling indicated that sequencing depth was expected to affect the degree of clonotype sharing among donors. Compared with non-shared clonotypes, the clonotypes found in all four sorted-subset donors had higher generation probabilities. Incomplete sequencing was indicated by rarefaction of sorted-subset datasets, despite the large sequencing depth. Naive subsets generally had larger estimated clonotype richness than memory subsets.

Specimen: naive CD8+ T cells from PBMCs. The sample's cell subset or site, from its label and the paper: CD45RA+CCR7+. The receptor chain draws on TRBV11-2 and TRBJ2-1; 10 nucleotides in the junction match TRBD2. This clonotype was sampled from a man younger than 35 in good health. Some clones in this sample may be carry-over from other donors' samples. The nucleotide sequence is given as TGTGCCAGCAGCCCCCCCTCTAGCGGGAGCTCCTACAATGAGCAGTTCTTC. This is translated as CASSPPSSGSSYNEQFF.